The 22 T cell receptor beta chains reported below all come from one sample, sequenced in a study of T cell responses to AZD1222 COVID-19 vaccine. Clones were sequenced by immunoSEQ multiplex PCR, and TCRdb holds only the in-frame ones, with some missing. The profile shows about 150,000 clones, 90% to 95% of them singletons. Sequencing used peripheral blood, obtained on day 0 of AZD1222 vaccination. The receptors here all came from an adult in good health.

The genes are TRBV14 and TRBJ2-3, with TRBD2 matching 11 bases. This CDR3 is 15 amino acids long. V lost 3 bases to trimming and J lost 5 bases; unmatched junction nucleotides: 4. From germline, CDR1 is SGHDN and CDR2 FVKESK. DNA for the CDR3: TGTGCCAGCAGCCAGGTAGCGGGGGGGCAAGATACGCAGTATTTT. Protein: CASSQVAGGQDTQYF.

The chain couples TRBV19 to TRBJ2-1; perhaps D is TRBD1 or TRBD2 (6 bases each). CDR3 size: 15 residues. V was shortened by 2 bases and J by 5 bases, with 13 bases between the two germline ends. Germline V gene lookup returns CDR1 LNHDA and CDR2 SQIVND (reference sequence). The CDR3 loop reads CASSIRGVEHNEQFF. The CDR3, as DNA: TGTGCCAGTAGTATAAGGGGGGTAGAACACAATGAGCAGTTCTTC.

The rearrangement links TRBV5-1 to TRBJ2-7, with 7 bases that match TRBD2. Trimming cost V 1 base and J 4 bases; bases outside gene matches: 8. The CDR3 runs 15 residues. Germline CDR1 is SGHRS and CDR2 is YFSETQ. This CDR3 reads CASSLWAGDSYEQYF. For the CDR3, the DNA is TGCGCCAGCAGCTTGTGGGCGGGGGACTCTTACGAGCAGTACTTC.

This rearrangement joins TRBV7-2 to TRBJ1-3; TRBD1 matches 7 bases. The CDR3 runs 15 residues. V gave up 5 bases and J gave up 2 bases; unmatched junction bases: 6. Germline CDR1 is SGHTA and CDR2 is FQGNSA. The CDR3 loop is CASSPQGEAGNTIYF. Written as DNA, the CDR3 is TGTGCCAGCAGCCCCCAGGGGGAGGCTGGAAACACCATATATTTT.

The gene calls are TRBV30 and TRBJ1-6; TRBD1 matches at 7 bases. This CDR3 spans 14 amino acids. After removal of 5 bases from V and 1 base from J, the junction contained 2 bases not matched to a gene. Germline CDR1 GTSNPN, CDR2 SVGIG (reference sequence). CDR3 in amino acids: CAWGRGSYNSPLHF. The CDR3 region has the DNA TGTGCCTGGGGCAGGGGGTCCTATAATTCACCCCTCCACTTT.

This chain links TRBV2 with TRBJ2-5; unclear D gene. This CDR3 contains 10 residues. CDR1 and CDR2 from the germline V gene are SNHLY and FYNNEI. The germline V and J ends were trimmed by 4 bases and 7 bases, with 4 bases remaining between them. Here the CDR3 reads CASSVTTQYF. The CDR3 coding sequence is TGTGCCAGCAGTGTAACGACCCAGTACTTC.

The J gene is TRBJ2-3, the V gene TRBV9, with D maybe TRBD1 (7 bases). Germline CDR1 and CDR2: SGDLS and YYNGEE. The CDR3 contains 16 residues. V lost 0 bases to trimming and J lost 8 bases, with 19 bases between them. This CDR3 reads CASSVALGGTDGTQYF. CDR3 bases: TGTGCCAGCAGCGTAGCCCTGGGCGGGACAGATGGTACGCAGTATTTT.

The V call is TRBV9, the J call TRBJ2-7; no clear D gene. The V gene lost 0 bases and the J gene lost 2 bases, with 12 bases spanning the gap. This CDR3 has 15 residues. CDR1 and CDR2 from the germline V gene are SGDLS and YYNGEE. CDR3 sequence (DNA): TGTGCCAGCAGCGTAGATGCGCGGCCAACCTACGAGCAGTACTTC. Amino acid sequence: CASSVDARPTYEQYF.

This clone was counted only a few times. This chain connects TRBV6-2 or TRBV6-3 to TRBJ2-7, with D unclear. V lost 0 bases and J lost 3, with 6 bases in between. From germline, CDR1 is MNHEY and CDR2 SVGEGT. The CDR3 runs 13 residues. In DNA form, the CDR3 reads TGTGCCAGCAGTTACTCTGGGGACTACGAGCAGTACTTC. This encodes CASSYSGDYEQYF.

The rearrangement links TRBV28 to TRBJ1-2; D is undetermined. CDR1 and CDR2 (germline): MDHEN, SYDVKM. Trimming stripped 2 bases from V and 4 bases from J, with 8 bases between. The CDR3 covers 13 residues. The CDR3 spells CASSLLRSYGYTF. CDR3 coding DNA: TGTGCCAGCAGTTTACTCAGGAGCTATGGCTACACCTTC.

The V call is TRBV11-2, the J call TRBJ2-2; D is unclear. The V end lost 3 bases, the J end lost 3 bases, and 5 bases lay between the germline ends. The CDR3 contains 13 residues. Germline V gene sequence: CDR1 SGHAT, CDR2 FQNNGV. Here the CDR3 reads CASSFWDTGELFF. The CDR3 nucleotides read TGTGCCAGCAGCTTTTGGGACACCGGGGAGCTGTTTTTT.

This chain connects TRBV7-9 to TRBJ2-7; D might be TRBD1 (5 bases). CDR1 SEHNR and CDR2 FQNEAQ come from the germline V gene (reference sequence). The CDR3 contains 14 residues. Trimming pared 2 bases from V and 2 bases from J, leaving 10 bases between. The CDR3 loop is CASSLHDSAYEQYF. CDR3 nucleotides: TGTGCCAGCAGCTTACACGACAGTGCCTACGAGCAGTACTTC.

The CDR3 loop is CASSQGQVSNQPQHF. CDR3 nucleotide sequence: TGCGCCAGCAGCCAGGGACAGGTTAGCAATCAGCCCCAGCATTTT. This sequence joins TRBV4-1 and TRBJ1-5; TRBD1 matches at 8 bases. Unmatched junction bases numbered 1, after V lost 3 bases and J lost 0 bases. The CDR3 extends over 15 amino acids. Germline V lookup: CDR1 MGHRA, CDR2 YSYEKL.

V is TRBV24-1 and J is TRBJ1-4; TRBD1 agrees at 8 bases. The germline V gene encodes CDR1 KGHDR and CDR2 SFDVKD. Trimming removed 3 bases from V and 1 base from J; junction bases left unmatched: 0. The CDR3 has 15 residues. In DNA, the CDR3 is TGTGCCACCAGTGATACAGGGGGAACTAATGAAAAACTGTTTTTT. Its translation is CATSDTGGTNEKLFF.

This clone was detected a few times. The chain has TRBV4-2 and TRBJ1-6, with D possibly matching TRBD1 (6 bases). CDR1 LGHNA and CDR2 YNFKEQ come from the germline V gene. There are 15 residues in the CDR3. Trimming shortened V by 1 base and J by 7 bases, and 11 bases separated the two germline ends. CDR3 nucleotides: TGTGCCAGCAGCCAAGTATCAAGGGGGAATTCACCCCTCCACTTT. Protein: CASSQVSRGNSPLHF.

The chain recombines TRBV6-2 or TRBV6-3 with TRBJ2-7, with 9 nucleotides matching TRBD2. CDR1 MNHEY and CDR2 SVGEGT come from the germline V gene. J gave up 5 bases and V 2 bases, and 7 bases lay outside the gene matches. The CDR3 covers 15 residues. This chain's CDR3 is CASSYLAGGPDEQYF. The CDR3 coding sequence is TGTGCCAGCAGTTACCTGGCGGGGGGGCCTGACGAGCAGTACTTC.

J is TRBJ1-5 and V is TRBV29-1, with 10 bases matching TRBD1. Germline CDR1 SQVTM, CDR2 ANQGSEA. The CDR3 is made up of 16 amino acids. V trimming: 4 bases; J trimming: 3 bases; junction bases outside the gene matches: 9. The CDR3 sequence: CSVVIGGTGVNQPQHF. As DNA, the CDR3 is TGCAGCGTTGTAATAGGCGGGACAGGGGTCAATCAGCCCCAGCATTTT. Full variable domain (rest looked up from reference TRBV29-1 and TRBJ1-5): SAVISQKPSRDICQRGTSLTIQCQVDSQVTMMFWYRQQPGQSLTLIATANQGSEATYESGFVIDKFPISRPNLTFSTLTVSNMSPEDSSIYLCSVVIGGTGVNQPQHFGDGTRLSIL.

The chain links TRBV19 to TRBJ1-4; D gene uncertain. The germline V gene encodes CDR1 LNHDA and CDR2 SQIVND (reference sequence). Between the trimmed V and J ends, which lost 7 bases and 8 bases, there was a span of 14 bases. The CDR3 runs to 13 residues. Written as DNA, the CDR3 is TGTGCCAGTACACGACGGAAGGGAGAAAAACTGTTTTTT. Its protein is CASTRRKGEKLFF.

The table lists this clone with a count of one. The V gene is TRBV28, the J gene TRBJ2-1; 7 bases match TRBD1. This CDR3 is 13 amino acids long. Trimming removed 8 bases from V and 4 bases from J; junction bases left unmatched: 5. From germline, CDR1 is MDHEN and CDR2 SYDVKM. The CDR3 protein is CASHGTVYNEQFF. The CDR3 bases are TGTGCCAGCCATGGGACAGTATACAATGAGCAGTTCTTC.

The CDR3, as DNA: TGCGCCAGCAGCTTGGGCGGTAGTATTCTGAACACCATATATTTT. This translates into CASSLGGSILNTIYF. J is TRBJ1-3 and V is TRBV5-1, with D unresolved. With 0 bases removed from V and 7 bases from J, the gap between germline ends came to 14 bases. Germline CDR1 is SGHRS and CDR2 is YFSETQ. This CDR3 spans 15 amino acids.

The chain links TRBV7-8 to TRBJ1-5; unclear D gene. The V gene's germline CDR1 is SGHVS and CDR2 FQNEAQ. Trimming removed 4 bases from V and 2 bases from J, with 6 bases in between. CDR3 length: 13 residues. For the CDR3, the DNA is TGTGCCAGCAGCTCCTCTCGCAATCAGCCCCAGCATTTT. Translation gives CASSSSRNQPQHF. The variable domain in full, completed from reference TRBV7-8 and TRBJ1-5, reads GAGVSQSPRYKVAKRGQDVALRCDPISGHVSLFWYQQALGQGPEFLTYFQNEAQLDKSGLPSDRFFAERPEGSVSTLKIQRTQQEDSAVYLCASSSSRNQPQHFGDGTRLSIL.

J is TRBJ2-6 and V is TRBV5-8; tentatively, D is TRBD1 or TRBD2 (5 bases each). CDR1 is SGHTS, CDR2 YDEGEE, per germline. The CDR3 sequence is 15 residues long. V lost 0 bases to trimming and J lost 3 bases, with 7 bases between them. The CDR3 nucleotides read TGTGCCAGCAGCTTGGAGGGGAGTGGGGCCAACGTCCTGACTTTC. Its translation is CASSLEGSGANVLTF.